This is a list of T cell receptor beta chains from one sample in a study of blood T cell repertoires in COVID-19. Sequencing used immunoSEQ multiplex PCR; TCRdb keeps in-frame clones, though not all of them. The sample holds 310,000 or so clones, around 83% seen once. What was sequenced was peripheral blood. The receptor set was obtained from a woman aged 45 to 65 with acute or convalescent COVID-19. Both conserved end residues are part of each CDR3. A D gene is named only where the DNA matches it firmly. Clone size appears in some rows only: once, few, many, or a class for an expanded clone.

TGTGCCACCTCCCAGGTGTGGGGAGCTGGAAACACCATATATTTT,CATSQVWGAGNTIYF,.,TRBV15,.,TRBJ1-3
TGCGCCAGCAGCTCGCTGGACAGGGGCACTGAAGCTTTCTTT,CASSSLDRGTEAFF,.,TRBV5-1,TRBD1,TRBJ1-1
TGTGCCAGCAGCCCCGCTTGGGACAGGGGGCGTAACTATGGCTACACCTTC,CASSPAWDRGRNYGYTF,once,TRBV7-8,TRBD1,TRBJ1-2
TGTGCCTGGAGTGCCGATGACAGGGCTAATTCACCCCTCCACTTT,CAWSADDRANSPLHF,.,TRBV30,TRBD1,TRBJ1-6
TGTGCCAGCAGCTTAGTGGGCGGGGCGGAATGGGAGACCCAGTACTTC,CASSLVGGAEWETQYF,.,TRBV7-9,.,TRBJ2-5
TGTGCCAGCAGTTGGGCAGGGGAAACTTTCTTT,CASSWAGETFF,.,TRBV27,.,TRBJ1-1
TGTGCCAGCAGCTTAGTGGCGGGGGTAGACACAGATACGCAGTATTTT,CASSLVAGVDTDTQYF,.,TRBV7-7,TRBD2,TRBJ2-3
TGTGCCAGCAGTTACTCAGCTTCCAAATACACAGATACGCAGTATTTT,CASSYSASKYTDTQYF,.,TRBV6-2/TRBV6-3,.,TRBJ2-3
TGCGCCAGCAGCTCGATGGGACAGCTCAATCAGCCCCAGCATTTT,CASSSMGQLNQPQHF,.,TRBV5-1,TRBD1,TRBJ1-5
TGCGCCAGCAGCTTGTCAGGGGGCAATCAGCCCCAGCATTTT,CASSLSGGNQPQHF,few,TRBV5-1,.,TRBJ1-5
TGTGCCAGCAGCCAAGTCTACGGGACAGGGAGCAATCAGCCCCAGCATTTT,CASSQVYGTGSNQPQHF,.,TRBV4-2,TRBD1,TRBJ1-5
TGTGCCAGCAGTGAATACGATAGCTCCTACAATGAGCAGTTCTTC,CASSEYDSSYNEQFF,.,TRBV2,.,TRBJ2-1
TGTGCCAGCAGCTCGAAGCGGGGTGCTAGCACAGATACGCAGTATTTT,CASSSKRGASTDTQYF,.,TRBV7-2,TRBD2,TRBJ2-3
TGTGCCAGCAGCGTCACAGCCGAAGAGACCCAGTACTTC,CASSVTAEETQYF,.,TRBV11-3,.,TRBJ2-5
TGTGCCAGCAGTTTACGTCTGGAGACCCAGTACTTC,CASSLRLETQYF,.,TRBV12-3/TRBV12-4,.,TRBJ2-5
TGTGCCAGCAGCCCAAGGGGGCAAGAAGAGACCCAGTACTTC,CASSPRGQEETQYF,few,TRBV3-1/TRBV3-2,TRBD1,TRBJ2-5
TGTGCCACCAGTGACCCGAGTTTAAAGCGGACAGGGGAGGCCCAAGAGACCCAGTACTTC,CATSDPSLKRTGEAQETQYF,.,TRBV24-1,TRBD1,TRBJ2-5
TGTGCCAGCAGCTTAGGGGGACAGGGCGGTAGTGGCTACACCTTC,CASSLGGQGGSGYTF,.,TRBV7-9,TRBD1,TRBJ1-2
TGTGCAAGTCGCAAGCCGGACTCGAACACTGAAGCTTTCTTT,CASRKPDSNTEAFF,.,TRBV12-2,.,TRBJ1-1
TGCGCCAGCAGCTTGGGGACTAGCCGTTACGAGCAGTACTTC,CASSLGTSRYEQYF,.,TRBV5-1,TRBD2,TRBJ2-7
TGTGCCAGCAGCCAAGACAGATCAGTCACGCAGTATTTT,CASSQDRSVTQYF,.,TRBV3-1/TRBV3-2,.,TRBJ2-3
TGTGCCAGCAGTGGTCAGGGAAATCAGCCCCAGCATTTT,CASSGQGNQPQHF,.,TRBV12-3/TRBV12-4,.,TRBJ1-5
TGCGCCAGCAGCGGAACACTAGCCTCGGCGTCAGATACGCAGTATTTT,CASSGTLASASDTQYF,.,TRBV4-3,.,TRBJ2-3
TGTGCCAGCTCCCCTGGCGGTATAATACATGAAAAACTGTTTTTT,CASSPGGIIHEKLFF,.,TRBV25-1,.,TRBJ1-4
TGTGCCAGCAGCCAAGGATTGCTAGCGGAGGTCACCGGGGAGCTGTTTTTT,CASSQGLLAEVTGELFF,.,TRBV4-2,TRBD2,TRBJ2-2
TGTGCCAGCAGCGTAGCTACAGGGGAAGGATCACCCCTCCACTTT,CASSVATGEGSPLHF,.,TRBV9,TRBD1,TRBJ1-6
TGTGCCAGCAGCTTGGGTCTCCAGGTGCCGACCCAGTACTTC,CASSLGLQVPTQYF,.,TRBV5-8,.,TRBJ2-5
TGTGCCAGCACTAGTTCTTCAGATACGCAGTATTTT,CASTSSSDTQYF,.,TRBV6-5,.,TRBJ2-3
TGTGCCAGCAGCCAAATGCTAGCGGGAGAGGAGACCCAGTACTTC,CASSQMLAGEETQYF,.,TRBV3-1/TRBV3-2,TRBD2,TRBJ2-5
TGCGCCAGCAGCCAACTCGGGAGGGGTTCGTCGGGCACTGAAGCTTTCTTT,CASSQLGRGSSGTEAFF,.,TRBV4-1,.,TRBJ1-1
TGTGCCAGCAGAATCACGGGTGACAGCAATCAGCCCCAGCATTTT,CASRITGDSNQPQHF,.,TRBV4-2,.,TRBJ1-5
TGTGCCAGCAGCTTAGATCGAGGAGGGACTAATGAAAAACTGTTTTTT,CASSLDRGGTNEKLFF,.,TRBV11-2,.,TRBJ1-4
TGTGCCAGCAGCTTAGATCGGAGGACAGAGTCTAACTATGGCTACACCTTC,CASSLDRRTESNYGYTF,.,TRBV11-2,.,TRBJ1-2
TGCAGCGTTGGTGGGACAGGGGGCGCCGGCTATGGCTACACCTTC,CSVGGTGGAGYGYTF,once,TRBV29-1,TRBD1,TRBJ1-2
TGTGCCACCAGTGGGGACACAGGGGCAGAGACCCAGTACTTC,CATSGDTGAETQYF,.,TRBV24-1,TRBD1,TRBJ2-5
TGCGCCAGCAGCCAGCTTCCCTCGGTATCGGGAGAGACCCAGTACTTC,CASSQLPSVSGETQYF,.,TRBV4-1,.,TRBJ2-5
TGCGCCAGCAGTCAAGGACAGGGTGAATCGAATAGTGGCTACACCTTC,CASSQGQGESNSGYTF,.,TRBV4-1,TRBD1,TRBJ1-2
TGTGCCAGCAGCCAAGTTGGGACTAGCGCTAGCACAGATACGCAGTATTTT,CASSQVGTSASTDTQYF,.,TRBV14,TRBD2,TRBJ2-3
TGCGCCAGCAGCCAAGGGAGCGGGGGATGGGATCAGCCCCAGCATTTT,CASSQGSGGWDQPQHF,.,TRBV4-1,.,TRBJ1-5
TGTGCCAGTAGCCCCGCGGGGTTGGACAATCAGCCCCAGCATTTT,CASSPAGLDNQPQHF,few,TRBV19,.,TRBJ1-5
TGTGCCAGCAGCCAAGCCGGGACAGGGGGTTATCAGCCCCAGCATTTT,CASSQAGTGGYQPQHF,.,TRBV3-1/TRBV3-2,TRBD1,TRBJ1-5
TGTGCCACCAGTGACCCGAGCGGGGGGGAGACCCAGTACTTC,CATSDPSGGETQYF,.,TRBV24-1,TRBD2,TRBJ2-5
TGTGCCAGTAGCTTGGGACAACCGTACACTGAAGCTTTCTTT,CASSLGQPYTEAFF,once,TRBV19,.,TRBJ1-1
TGCGCTGGGACAGCCTCTGGAAACACCATATATTTT,CAGTASGNTIYF,.,TRBV29-1,TRBD1,TRBJ1-3
TGTGCCTGGAGTGCGCCCCGGACAGGAAGTGCAACTAATGAAAAACTGTTTTTT,CAWSAPRTGSATNEKLFF,.,TRBV30,TRBD1,TRBJ1-4
TGTGCCAGCAGCTACTCGGGACTAGCGGGGGCCCGCACAGATACGCAGTATTTT,CASSYSGLAGARTDTQYF,.,TRBV5-4,TRBD2,TRBJ2-3
TGTGCCAGCAGCCAGAGGGCCCGGGGAGGCACTGAAGCTTTCTTT,CASSQRARGGTEAFF,.,TRBV3-1/TRBV3-2,.,TRBJ1-1
TGTGCCAGCAGCTTAGCGGGGGGTGGAAACACCATATATTTT,CASSLAGGGNTIYF,once,TRBV7-2,.,TRBJ1-3
TGTGCCAGCCGGGGACAGAAGGACTATGGCTACACCTTC,CASRGQKDYGYTF,few,TRBV11-2,TRBD1,TRBJ1-2
TGTGCCTGGGAGGGTTCTAGCGGGAAAATCAATGAGCAGTTCTTC,CAWEGSSGKINEQFF,.,TRBV30,TRBD2,TRBJ2-1
TGTGCCAGCAGCCAAGCTAGCGGGGTTCATGAGCAGTTCTTC,CASSQASGVHEQFF,.,TRBV14,TRBD2,TRBJ2-1
TGTGCCAGCAGCCTGGCCGGACACGAGGGCACAGATACGCAGTATTTT,CASSLAGHEGTDTQYF,.,TRBV3-1/TRBV3-2,.,TRBJ2-3
TGTGCCAGCAGCTTAGGCAGAAGCACCGGGGAGCTGTTTTTT,CASSLGRSTGELFF,.,TRBV7-2,.,TRBJ2-2
TGTGCCAGCAGCCCGGGGACTAGCGGGGGCACAGATACGCAGTATTTT,CASSPGTSGGTDTQYF,once,TRBV11-2,TRBD2,TRBJ2-3
TGTGCCAGTAGTAGGGGGACAGGATCCTTGGGCAATCAGCCCCAGCATTTT,CASSRGTGSLGNQPQHF,once,TRBV19,TRBD1,TRBJ1-5
TGTGCCAGCAGTTTAGGGAGCGGGAGGGCCGACTACAATGAGCAGTTCTTC,CASSLGSGRADYNEQFF,.,TRBV27,TRBD2,TRBJ2-1
TGTGCCAGCAGCCTGGGACAGGCTGGAAACACCATATATTTT,CASSLGQAGNTIYF,many,TRBV5-6,TRBD1,TRBJ1-3
TGTGCCAGCAGCTCAACACCAGATACGCAGTATTTT,CASSSTPDTQYF,.,TRBV5-8,.,TRBJ2-3
TGTGCCAGCAGCGTTAGCGGGAGGAGCACAGATACGCAGTATTTT,CASSVSGRSTDTQYF,.,TRBV9,TRBD2,TRBJ2-3
TGTGCCAGCAGCTTCACCGGGACTAGCGGGGGAGAGCAGTTCTTC,CASSFTGTSGGEQFF,once,TRBV7-2,TRBD2,TRBJ2-1